This T cell receptor beta chain was captured by sequencing in a study of T cells in Graves' hyperthyroidism and ophthalmopathy (dated by TCRdb to the late 2010s). For the study in its entirety: Peripheral blood was collected at initial diagnosis, before any treatment. Whether ophthalmopathy could be predicted prospectively was tested in an independent validation cohort made up of approximately 19 hyperthyroidism patients plus 17 patients who later progressed to ophthalmopathy. To identify TCR V-J signatures that set the groups apart, the researchers used a discovery cohort of 90 to 100 patients, made up of around 42 with Graves' ophthalmopathy and 57 with stable Graves' hyperthyroidism. The paper describes TCR Vbeta CDR3 sequencing of around 130 peripheral blood samples, made up of 43 ophthalmopathy patients, 70 to 75 hyperthyroidism patients and 17 progressor patients. After sampling, hyperthyroidism patients received methimazole starting at 30 mg daily, and ophthalmopathy patients received high-dose intravenous methylprednisolone. Thyroid tissue and blood T-cell repertoires from six Graves' hyperthyroidism patients were also compared in the study. The roughly 99 discovery patients were divided at random into training and test sets in a 7:3 ratio.

For this clonotype: Its antigen is not yet known. No per-base quality is available; no much larger clone lies one base away.

Here is what the overall study found, with its caveats: Blood samples also contained most of the expanded thyroid clonotypes (frequency above 0.001), which suggests that blood repertoires may reflect thyroid immune responses. During validation, the model predicted progression to ophthalmopathy a median of about 6.5 months ahead of onset, with around 71% sensitivity and about 72% specificity. Sample size was not statistically predetermined, and blinding of investigators to group allocation was not performed. A 13 V-J signature model separated ophthalmopathy from stable hyperthyroidism, with nearly 90% sensitivity and 81.08% specificity in cross-validation and 80%/75% in testing.

Moderately to severely active disease, a Clinical Activity Score of at least 3, a NOSPECS grade of at least 4, and a duration under 3 months were present in ophthalmopathy patients. Any patient with an uncontrolled infection, another autoimmune disease, pregnancy or lactation was excluded. Diagnoses were based on clinical symptoms, serum thyroxine and TRAb, thyroid ultrasound and orbital computed tomography. PBMCs were separated from 8 to 10 ml of fresh peripheral blood using Ficoll-Paque density gradient centrifugation. Total RNA was extracted with Trizol reagent, and quality was checked on an Agilent 2100 Bioanalyzer. The TCR beta CDR3 regions were amplified from the RNA transcripts. The first round of RT-PCR for the TCR CDR3 was performed with the HTBI primer set and the Qiagen OneStep RT-PCR kit. A second multiplex PCR round built the libraries, followed by size selection and purification. The libraries were sequenced on an Illumina HiSeq2000 using paired-end 100 bp reads. As for the original processing: SOAPnuke was used to process the raw data, with reads discarded if the reads contained adapters or uncalled bases, had a mean Phred below 15, or lacked an exact constant-primer or identifier match. High-quality paired reads were merged using COPE v1.2.5, and each unique nucleotide sequence was defined as a clonotype. Clonotypes were aligned to IMGT TRBV, TRBD and TRBJ reference segments using MiTCR v1.1. Analysis was restricted to V-J combinations with a frequency above 0.0001, which covered over 98% of repertoires. The TCS score was defined as the ratio of F50 (clonal expansion) to E x V (chaos), calculated using BLOSUM62-based TCRdist between CDR3 peptides within each V-J. Welch's t-statistics and random forest reduced 500 to 650 V-J features to 13, which were used in a naive Bayes classifier (R e1071). In-frame beta chains were kept once TCRdb had trimmed the public reads at Q25 with fastp and called clones with MiXCR. Merged by CDR3 protein, the rows form single entries marked with the most common genes and DNA. TCRdb, rather than the study authors, made the V and J calls. In this sample the table shows around 600,000 distinct CDR3 sequences, around 15% of which occur a single time. The leading ten clones occupy more than 3% of the sample.

Spanning cysteine to phenylalanine, the CDR3 consists of 20 amino acids. The CDR3 DNA has 60 bases and is translated from base 1. CDR1 and CDR2, per the germline V gene (reference sequence), are LNHDA and SQIVND. V loses 4 bases, J loses 0 bases, and the germline ends lie 24 bases apart. Source material: blood. This clonotype originated in a woman in her 40s with Graves' ophthalmopathy. This chain joins TRBV19 to TRBJ2-2, with the D call perhaps TRBD1 or TRBD2, each one matching 5 bases. The nucleotide sequence reads TGTGCCAGTAGTAGACCTACGGGCCGGGGCCTACCTTCGAACACCGGGGAGCTGTTTTTT. The encoded protein is CASSRPTGRGLPSNTGELFF.